The 10 T cell receptor beta chains below were found in one sample sequenced in a study of human T cells and chemical hapten exposure (dated by TCRdb to the early 2020s). The time point label, read with the paper, signifies: patch test 3, about 24 weeks after DPC sensitization. Reading the label with the study, this specimen's treatment or condition is: therapeutic diphenylcyclopropenone sensitization with weekly scalp DPC. The library was prepared using RACE. The sequencer listed for this sample is NextSeq 500. TCRdb cleaned the public reads at Q25 with fastp, built clones with MiXCR and kept in-frame beta chains. Every entry covers one CDR3 protein and lists the most common genes and DNA from its rows. This sample comprises 55,000 to 75,000 distinct CDR3 sequences, under 15% of them detected only once. The ten largest clones add up to 2.4% of the sample. Sample: whole blood, taken in connection with sensitization to the hapten diphenylcyclopropenone (DPC). The receptor source for this set is a man aged 30-40 years with alopecia areata. Some clones in this sample may be carry-over from other donors' samples.

This clonotype was seen more than once but under ten times. V gene TRBV6-5 combines with J gene TRBJ2-7; TRBD1 might be the D (6 bases). Trimming pared 4 bases from V and 4 bases from J, leaving 23 bases between. The V gene's germline CDR1 is MNHEY and CDR2 SVGAGI. The CDR3 is made up of 17 amino acids. The CDR3 loop is CASSSGQRAGPAYEQYF. DNA of the CDR3: TGTGCCAGCAGTTCTGGACAGAGAGCTGGGCCTGCTTACGAGCAGTACTTC.

The chain is built from TRBV9 and TRBJ1-1; no clear D. Germline V gene data show CDR1 as SGDLS and CDR2 as YYNGEE. The CDR3 consists of 15 residues. Between the trimmed V and J ends, which lost 3 bases and 2 bases, there was a span of 14 bases. CDR3 residues: CASSALGRGNTEAFF. The CDR3 nucleotides read TGTGCCAGCAGCGCTCTGGGTCGAGGAAACACTGAAGCTTTCTTT.

The chain couples TRBV7-6 to TRBJ2-5; D is unresolved. The CDR3 has 13 residues. Germline CDR1 and CDR2: SGHVS and FNYEAQ. Trimming shortened V by 0 bases and J by 1 base, and 3 bases separated the two germline ends. This CDR3 is CASSLAAQETQYF. Written as DNA, the CDR3 is TGTGCCAGCAGCTTAGCGGCCCAAGAGACCCAGTACTTC.

The chain combines TRBV5-1 with TRBJ1-1, with TRBD1 matching 11 bases. This CDR3 contains 14 residues. Germline V CDR1 and CDR2: SGHRS, YFSETQ. J was trimmed by 4 bases and V by 3 bases; bases with no gene match: 2. The CDR3, as DNA: TGCGCCAGCAGCTGGACAGGGGGCTTCACTGAAGCTTTCTTT. It specifies CASSWTGGFTEAFF.

This clonotype was picked up many times. V usage is TRBV25-1 and J usage is TRBJ1-1; 7 nucleotides align to TRBD1. The V gene end was trimmed by 4 bases and the J gene end by 1 base; junction bases not matched to a gene: 3. There are 14 residues in the CDR3. The germline gives CDR1 MGHDK, CDR2 SYGVNS. The CDR3 sequence is CASSGTGPNTEAFF. As DNA, the CDR3 is TGTGCCAGCAGTGGGACAGGACCGAACACTGAAGCTTTCTTT. Combining the CDR3 with reference TRBV25-1 and TRBJ1-1 gives the whole variable domain EADIYQTPRYLVIGTGKKITLECSQTMGHDKMYWYQQDPGMELHLIHYSYGVNSTEKGDLSSESTVSRIRTEHFPLTLESARPSHTSQYLCASSGTGPNTEAFFGQGTRLTVV.

This clonotype was seen repeatedly, ten times or more. The chain is built from TRBV5-4 and TRBJ2-1; D unclear. Trimming pared 3 bases from V and 3 bases from J, leaving 7 bases between. Germline-derived CDR1 and CDR2 are SGHNT and YYREEE (reference sequence). This CDR3 contains 13 residues. The CDR3 is CASSSGGYNEQFF. In DNA, the CDR3 is TGTGCCAGCAGCTCCGGCGGCTACAATGAGCAGTTCTTC.

The chain has TRBV20-1 and TRBJ2-6; D unclear. Per germline, CDR1 DFQATT and CDR2 SNEGSKA (reference sequence). This CDR3 has 15 residues. V lost 4 bases and J lost 0, with 10 bases in between. The CDR3 is CSATPQVSGANVLTF. As DNA, the CDR3 is TGCAGTGCTACCCCCCAGGTCTCTGGGGCCAACGTCCTGACTTTC.

This clonotype showed up just a few times. The genes are TRBV4-3 and TRBJ2-2, with TRBD1 matching over 10 bases. V shed 3 bases and J 5 bases; nucleotides not matched to a gene: 9. This CDR3 is 17 amino acids long. Germline values: CDR1 LGHNA, CDR2 YSLEER. CDR3 amino acids: CASSHPRDRGWTGELFF. CDR3 sequence (DNA): TGCGCCAGCAGCCACCCCCGGGACAGGGGATGGACCGGGGAGCTGTTTTTT.

This clonotype has just a few counts. V and J are TRBV5-1 and TRBJ2-7; D is undetermined. The CDR3 contains 12 residues. The germline V and J ends were trimmed by 0 bases and 7 bases, with 8 bases remaining between them. CDR1 and CDR2 (germline): SGHRS, YFSETQ. The chain's CDR3 is CASSLGSTEQYF. CDR3 DNA: TGCGCCAGCAGCTTGGGAAGTACGGAGCAGTACTTC. The complete variable domain, with remaining parts taken from reference TRBV5-1 and TRBJ2-7, reads KAGVTQTPRYLIKTRGQQVTLSCSPISGHRSVSWYQQTPGQGLQFLFEYFSETQRNKGNFPGRFSGRQFSNSRSEMNVSTLELGDSALYLCASSLGSTEQYFGPGTRLTVT.

The V and J genes are TRBV20-1 and TRBJ2-5; D uncertain. The germline V gene encodes CDR1 DFQATT and CDR2 SNEGSKA (reference sequence). The CDR3 extends over 14 amino acids. The V end lost 5 bases, the J end lost 3 bases, and 16 bases lay between the germline ends. This CDR3 reads CSAPMAPAEETQYF. Written as DNA, the CDR3 is TGCAGTGCTCCAATGGCCCCGGCCGAAGAGACCCAGTACTTC.